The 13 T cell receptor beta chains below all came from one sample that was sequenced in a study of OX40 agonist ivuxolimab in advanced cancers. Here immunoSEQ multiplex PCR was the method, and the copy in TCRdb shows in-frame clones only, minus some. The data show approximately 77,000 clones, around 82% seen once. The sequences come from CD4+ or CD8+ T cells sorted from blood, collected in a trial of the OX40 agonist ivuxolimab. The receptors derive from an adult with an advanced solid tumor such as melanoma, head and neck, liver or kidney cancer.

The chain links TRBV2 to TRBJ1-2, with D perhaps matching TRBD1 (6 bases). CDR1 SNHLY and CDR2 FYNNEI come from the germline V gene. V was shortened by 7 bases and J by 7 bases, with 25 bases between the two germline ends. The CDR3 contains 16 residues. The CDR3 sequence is CASTIQGNIVGVGYTF. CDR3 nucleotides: TGTGCCAGCACGATTCAGGGGAACATTGTCGGAGTTGGCTACACCTTC. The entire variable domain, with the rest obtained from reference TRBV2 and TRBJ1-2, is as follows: EPEVTQTPSHQVTQMGQEVILRCVPISNHLYFYWYRQILGQKVEFLVSFYNNEISEKSEIFDDQFSVERPDGSNFTLKIRSTKLEDSAMYFCASTIQGNIVGVGYTFGSGTRLTVV.

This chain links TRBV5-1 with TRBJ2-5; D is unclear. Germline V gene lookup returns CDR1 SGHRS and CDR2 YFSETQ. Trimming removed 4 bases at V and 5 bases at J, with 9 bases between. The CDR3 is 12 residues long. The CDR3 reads CASSPERETQYF. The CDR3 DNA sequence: TGCGCCAGCAGCCCAGAGAGGGAGACCCAGTACTTC.

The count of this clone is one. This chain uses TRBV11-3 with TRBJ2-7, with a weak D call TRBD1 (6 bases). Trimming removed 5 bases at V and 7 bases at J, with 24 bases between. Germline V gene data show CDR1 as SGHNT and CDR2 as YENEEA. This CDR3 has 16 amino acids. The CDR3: CASSPRVLGSTGEQYF. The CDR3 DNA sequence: TGTGCCAGCAGCCCGCGGGTCCTAGGTTCAACAGGGGAGCAGTACTTC. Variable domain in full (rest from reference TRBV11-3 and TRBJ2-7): EAGVVQSPRYKIIEKKQPVAFWCNPISGHNTLYWYLQNLGQGPELLIRYENEEAVDDSQLPKDRFSAERLKGVDSTLKIQPAELGDSAVYLCASSPRVLGSTGEQYFGPGTRLTVT.

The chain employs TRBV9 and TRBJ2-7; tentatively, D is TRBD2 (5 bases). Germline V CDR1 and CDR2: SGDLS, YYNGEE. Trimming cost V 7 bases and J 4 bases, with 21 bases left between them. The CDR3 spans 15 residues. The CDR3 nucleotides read TGTGCCAGCGGTACTCACCCCCCGGGGAGTTACGAGCAGTACTTC. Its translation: CASGTHPPGSYEQYF.

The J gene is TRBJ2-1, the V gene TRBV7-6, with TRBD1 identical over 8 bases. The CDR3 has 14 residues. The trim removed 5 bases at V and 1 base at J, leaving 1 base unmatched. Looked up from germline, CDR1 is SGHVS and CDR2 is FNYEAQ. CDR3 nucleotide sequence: TGTGCCAGCAGCAGACAGGGGTCCTACAATGAGCAGTTCTTC. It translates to CASSRQGSYNEQFF.

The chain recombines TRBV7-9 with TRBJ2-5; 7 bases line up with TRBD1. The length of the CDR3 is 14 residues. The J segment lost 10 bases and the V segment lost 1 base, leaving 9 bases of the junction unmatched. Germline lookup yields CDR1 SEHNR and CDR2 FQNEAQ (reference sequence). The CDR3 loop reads CASSLGRGQAIQYF. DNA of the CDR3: TGTGCCAGCAGCTTAGGTCGCGGACAGGCCATCCAGTACTTC. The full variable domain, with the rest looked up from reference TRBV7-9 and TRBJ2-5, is DTGVSQNPRHKITKRGQNVTFRCDPISEHNRLYWYRQTLGQGPEFLTYFQNEAQLEKSRLLSDRFSAERPKGSFSTLEIQRTEQGDSAMYLCASSLGRGQAIQYFGPGTRLLVL.

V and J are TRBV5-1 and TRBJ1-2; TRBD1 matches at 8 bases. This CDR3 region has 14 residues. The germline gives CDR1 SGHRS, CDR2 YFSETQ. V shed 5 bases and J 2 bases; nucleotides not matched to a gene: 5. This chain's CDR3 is CASSSGQENYGYTF. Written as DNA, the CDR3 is TGCGCCAGCAGTTCGGGACAGGAAAACTATGGCTACACCTTC. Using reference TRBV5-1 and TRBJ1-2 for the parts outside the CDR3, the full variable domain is KAGVTQTPRYLIKTRGQQVTLSCSPISGHRSVSWYQQTPGQGLQFLFEYFSETQRNKGNFPGRFSGRQFSNSRSEMNVSTLELGDSALYLCASSSGQENYGYTFGSGTRLTVV.

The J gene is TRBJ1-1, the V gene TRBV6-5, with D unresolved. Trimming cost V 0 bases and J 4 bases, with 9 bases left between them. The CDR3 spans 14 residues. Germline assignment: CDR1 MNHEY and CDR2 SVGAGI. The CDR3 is CASSYSIMGTEAFF. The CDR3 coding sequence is TGTGCCAGCAGTTACTCGATCATGGGCACTGAAGCTTTCTTT.

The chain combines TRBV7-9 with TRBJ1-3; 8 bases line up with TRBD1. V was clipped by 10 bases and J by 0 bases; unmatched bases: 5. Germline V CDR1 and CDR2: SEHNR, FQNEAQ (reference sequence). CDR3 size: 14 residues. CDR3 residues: CATPQGASGNTIYF. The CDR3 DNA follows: TGTGCCACGCCGCAGGGGGCCTCTGGAAACACCATATATTTT.

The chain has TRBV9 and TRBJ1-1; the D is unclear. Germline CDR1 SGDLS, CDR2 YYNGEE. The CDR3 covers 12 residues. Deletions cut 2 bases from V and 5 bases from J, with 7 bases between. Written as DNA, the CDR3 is TGTGCCAGCAGCGTTGTGGGGACTGAAGCTTTCTTT. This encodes CASSVVGTEAFF.

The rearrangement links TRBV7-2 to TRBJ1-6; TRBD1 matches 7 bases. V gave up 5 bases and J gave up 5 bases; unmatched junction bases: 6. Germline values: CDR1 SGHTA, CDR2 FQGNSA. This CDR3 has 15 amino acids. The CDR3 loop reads CASSRGTVNNSPLHF. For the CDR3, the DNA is TGTGCCAGCAGCCGGGGGACAGTCAATAATTCACCCCTCCACTTT.

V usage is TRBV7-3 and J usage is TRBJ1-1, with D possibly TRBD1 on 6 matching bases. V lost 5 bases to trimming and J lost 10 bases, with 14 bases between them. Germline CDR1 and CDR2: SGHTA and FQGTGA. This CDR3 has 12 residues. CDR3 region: CASSDSGDRAFF. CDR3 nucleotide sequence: TGTGCCAGCAGCGATTCAGGGGACCGAGCTTTCTTT.

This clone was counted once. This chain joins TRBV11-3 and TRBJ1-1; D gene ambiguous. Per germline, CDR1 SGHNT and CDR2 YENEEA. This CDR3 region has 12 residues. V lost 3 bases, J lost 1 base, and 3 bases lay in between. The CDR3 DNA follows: TGTGCCAGCAGCTTGTGGAACACTGAAGCTTTCTTT. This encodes CASSLWNTEAFF.